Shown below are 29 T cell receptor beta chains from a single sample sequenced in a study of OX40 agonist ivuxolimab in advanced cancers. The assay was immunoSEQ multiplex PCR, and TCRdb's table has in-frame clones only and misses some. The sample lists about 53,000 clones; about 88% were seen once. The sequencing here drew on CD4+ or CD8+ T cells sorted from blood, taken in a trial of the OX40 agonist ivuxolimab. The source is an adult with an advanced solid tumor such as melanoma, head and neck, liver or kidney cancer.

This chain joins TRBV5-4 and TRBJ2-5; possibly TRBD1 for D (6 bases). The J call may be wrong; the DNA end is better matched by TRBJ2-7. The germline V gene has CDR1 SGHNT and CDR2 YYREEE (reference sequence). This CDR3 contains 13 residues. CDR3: CASSLNRAHEQYF. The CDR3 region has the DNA TGTGCCAGCAGCTTGAACAGGGCCCACGAGCAGTACTTC.

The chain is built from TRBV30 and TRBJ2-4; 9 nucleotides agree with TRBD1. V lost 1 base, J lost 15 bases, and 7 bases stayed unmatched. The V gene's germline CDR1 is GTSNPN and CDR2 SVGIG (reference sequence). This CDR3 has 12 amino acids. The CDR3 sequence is CAWSDHTGGRYF. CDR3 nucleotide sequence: TGTGCCTGGAGTGACCACACAGGGGGCCGGTACTTC. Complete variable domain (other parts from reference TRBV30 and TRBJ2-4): SQTIHQWPATLVQPVGSPLSLECTVEGTSNPNLYWYRQAAGRGLQLLFYSVGIGQISSEVPQNLSASRPQDRQFILSSKKLLLSDSGFYLCAWSDHTGGRYFGAGTRLSVL.

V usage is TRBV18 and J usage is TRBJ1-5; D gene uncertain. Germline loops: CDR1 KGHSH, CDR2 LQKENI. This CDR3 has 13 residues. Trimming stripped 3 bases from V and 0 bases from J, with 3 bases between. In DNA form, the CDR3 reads TGTGCCAGCTCACCGGATAGCAATCAGCCCCAGCATTTT. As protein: CASSPDSNQPQHF.

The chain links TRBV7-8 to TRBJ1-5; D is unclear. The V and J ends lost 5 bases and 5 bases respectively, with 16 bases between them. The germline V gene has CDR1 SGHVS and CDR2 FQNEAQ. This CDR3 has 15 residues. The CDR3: CASSQDETFYQPQHF. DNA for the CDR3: TGTGCCAGCAGCCAAGATGAGACTTTTTATCAGCCCCAGCATTTT.

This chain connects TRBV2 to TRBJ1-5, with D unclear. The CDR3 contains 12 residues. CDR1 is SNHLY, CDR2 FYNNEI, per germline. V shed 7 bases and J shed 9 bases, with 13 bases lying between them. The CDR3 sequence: CASTAPRGPQHF. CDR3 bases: TGTGCCAGCACCGCACCTCGAGGGCCCCAGCATTTT.

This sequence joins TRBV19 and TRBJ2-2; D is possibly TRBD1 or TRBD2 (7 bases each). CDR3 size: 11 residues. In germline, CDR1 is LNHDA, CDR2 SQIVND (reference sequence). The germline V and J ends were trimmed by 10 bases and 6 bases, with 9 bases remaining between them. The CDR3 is CATGGAGELFF. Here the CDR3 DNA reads TGTGCCACAGGGGGGGCCGGGGAGCTGTTTTTT.

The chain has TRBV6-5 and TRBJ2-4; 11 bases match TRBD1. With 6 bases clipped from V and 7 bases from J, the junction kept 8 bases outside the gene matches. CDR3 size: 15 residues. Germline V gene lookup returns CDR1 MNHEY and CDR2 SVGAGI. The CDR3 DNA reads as TGTGCCAGCAGACTCCGGGACAGGGGGAAGAACATTCAGTACTTC. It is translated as CASRLRDRGKNIQYF.

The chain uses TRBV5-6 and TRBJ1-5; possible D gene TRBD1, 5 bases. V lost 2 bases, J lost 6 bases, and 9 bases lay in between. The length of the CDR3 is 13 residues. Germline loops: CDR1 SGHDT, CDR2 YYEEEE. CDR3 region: CASSFRGGQPQHF. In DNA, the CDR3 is TGTGCCAGCAGCTTTAGGGGAGGTCAGCCCCAGCATTTT. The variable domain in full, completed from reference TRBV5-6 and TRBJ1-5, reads DAGVTQSPTHLIKTRGQQVTLRCSPKSGHDTVSWYQQALGQGPQFIFQYYEEEERQRGNFPDRFSGHQFPNYSSELNVNALLLGDSALYLCASSFRGGQPQHFGDGTRLSIL.

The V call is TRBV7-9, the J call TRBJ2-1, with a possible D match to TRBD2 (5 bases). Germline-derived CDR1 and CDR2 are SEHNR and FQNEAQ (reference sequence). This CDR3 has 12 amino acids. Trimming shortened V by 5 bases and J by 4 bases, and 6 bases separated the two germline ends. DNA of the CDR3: TGTGCCAGCAGCCCGGGGTACAATGAGCAGTTCTTC. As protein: CASSPGYNEQFF.

CDR3 coding DNA: TGTGCCAGCAGGTTCGGTAACTATGGCTACACCTTC. It encodes CASRFGNYGYTF. The gene calls are TRBV6-1 and TRBJ1-2; no definite D call. CDR1 is MNHNS, CDR2 SASEGT, per germline. V shed 6 bases and J shed 1 base, with 6 bases lying between them. This CDR3 has 12 residues.

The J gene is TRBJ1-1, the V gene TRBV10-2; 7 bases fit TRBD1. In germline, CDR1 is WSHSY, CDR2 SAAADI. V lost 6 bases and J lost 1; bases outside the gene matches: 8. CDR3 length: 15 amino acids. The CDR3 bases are TGCGCCAGCAGCAAGACAGGGACTCCGAACACTGAAGCTTTCTTT. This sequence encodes CASSKTGTPNTEAFF.

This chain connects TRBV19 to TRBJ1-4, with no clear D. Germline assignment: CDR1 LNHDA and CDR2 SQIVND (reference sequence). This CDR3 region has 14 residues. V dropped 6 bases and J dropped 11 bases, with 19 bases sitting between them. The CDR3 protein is CASSHPDQPGKLFF. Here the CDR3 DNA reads TGTGCCAGTAGCCACCCGGACCAACCTGGGAAACTGTTTTTT.

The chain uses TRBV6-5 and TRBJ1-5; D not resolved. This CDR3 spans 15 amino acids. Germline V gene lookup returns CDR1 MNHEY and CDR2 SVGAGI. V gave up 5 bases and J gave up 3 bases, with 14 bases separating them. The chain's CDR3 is CASSQTQILNQPQHF. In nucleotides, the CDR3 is TGTGCCAGCAGTCAGACCCAGATCCTCAATCAGCCCCAGCATTTT.

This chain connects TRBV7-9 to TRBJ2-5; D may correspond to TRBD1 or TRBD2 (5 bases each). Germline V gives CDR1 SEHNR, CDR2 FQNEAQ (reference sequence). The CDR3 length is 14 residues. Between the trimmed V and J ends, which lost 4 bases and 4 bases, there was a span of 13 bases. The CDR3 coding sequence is TGTGCCAGCAGCTCCCATGGGGGTAGAGAGACCCAGTACTTC. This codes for CASSSHGGRETQYF.

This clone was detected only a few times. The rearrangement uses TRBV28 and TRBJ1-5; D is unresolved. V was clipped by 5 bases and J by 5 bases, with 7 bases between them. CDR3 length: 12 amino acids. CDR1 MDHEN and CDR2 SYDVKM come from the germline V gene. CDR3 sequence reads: CASSGTDQPQHF. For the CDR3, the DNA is TGTGCCAGCAGTGGCACAGATCAGCCCCAGCATTTT.

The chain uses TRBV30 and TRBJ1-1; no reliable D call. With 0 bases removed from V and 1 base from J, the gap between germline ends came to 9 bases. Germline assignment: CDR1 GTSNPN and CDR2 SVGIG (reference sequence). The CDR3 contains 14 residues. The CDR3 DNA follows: TGTGCCTGGAGTGTAGTTGGAACGAACACTGAAGCTTTCTTT. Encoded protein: CAWSVVGTNTEAFF.

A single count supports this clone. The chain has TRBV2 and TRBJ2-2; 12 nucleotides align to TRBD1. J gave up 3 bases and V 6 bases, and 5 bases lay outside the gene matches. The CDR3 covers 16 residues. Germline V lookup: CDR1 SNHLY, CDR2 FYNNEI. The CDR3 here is CASSRDRGRYTGELFF. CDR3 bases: TGTGCCAGCAGCCGGGACAGGGGGCGGTACACCGGGGAGCTGTTTTTT. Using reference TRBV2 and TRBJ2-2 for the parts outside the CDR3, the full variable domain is EPEVTQTPSHQVTQMGQEVILRCVPISNHLYFYWYRQILGQKVEFLVSFYNNEISEKSEIFDDQFSVERPDGSNFTLKIRSTKLEDSAMYFCASSRDRGRYTGELFFGEGSRLTVL.

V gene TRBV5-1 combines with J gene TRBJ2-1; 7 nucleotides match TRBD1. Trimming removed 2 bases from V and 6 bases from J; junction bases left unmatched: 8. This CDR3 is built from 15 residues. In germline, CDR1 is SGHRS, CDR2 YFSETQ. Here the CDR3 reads CASSLTLTGINEQFF. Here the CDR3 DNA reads TGCGCCAGCAGCTTAACCCTGACAGGGATCAATGAGCAGTTCTTC.

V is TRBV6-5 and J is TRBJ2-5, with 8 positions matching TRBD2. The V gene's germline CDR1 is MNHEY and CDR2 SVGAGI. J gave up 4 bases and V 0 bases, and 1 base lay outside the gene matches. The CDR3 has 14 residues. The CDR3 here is CASSYSLAGETQYF. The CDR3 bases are TGTGCCAGCAGTTACTCCCTAGCGGGAGAGACCCAGTACTTC.

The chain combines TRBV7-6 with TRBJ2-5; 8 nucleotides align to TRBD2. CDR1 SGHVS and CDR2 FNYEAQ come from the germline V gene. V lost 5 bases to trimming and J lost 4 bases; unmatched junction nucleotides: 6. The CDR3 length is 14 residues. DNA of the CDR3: TGTGCCAGCAGCCGATCGGGGGGGGGAGAGACCCAGTACTTC. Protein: CASSRSGGGETQYF.

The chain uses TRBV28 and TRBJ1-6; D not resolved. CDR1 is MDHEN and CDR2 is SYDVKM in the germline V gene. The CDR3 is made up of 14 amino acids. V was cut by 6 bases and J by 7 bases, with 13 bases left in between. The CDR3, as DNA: TGTGCCAGCAGGGAAGGTTGGGAGAATTCACCCCTCCACTTT. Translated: CASREGWENSPLHF. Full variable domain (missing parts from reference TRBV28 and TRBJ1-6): DVKVTQSSRYLVKRTGEKVFLECVQDMDHENMFWYRQDPGLGLRLIYFSYDVKMKEKGDIPEGYSVSREKKERFSLILESASTNQTSMYLCASREGWENSPLHFGNGTRLTVT.

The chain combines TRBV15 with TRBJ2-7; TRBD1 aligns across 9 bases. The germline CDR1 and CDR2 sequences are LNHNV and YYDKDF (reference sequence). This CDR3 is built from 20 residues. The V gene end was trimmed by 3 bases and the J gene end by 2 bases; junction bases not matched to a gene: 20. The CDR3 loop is CATSRDGTGKARELPYEQYF. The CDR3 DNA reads TGTGCCACCAGCAGGGATGGGACAGGGAAAGCTAGAGAGCTACCCTACGAGCAGTACTTC. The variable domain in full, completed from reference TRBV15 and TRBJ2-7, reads DAMVIQNPRYQVTQFGKPVTLSCSQTLNHNVMYWYQQKSSQAPKLLFHYYDKDFNNEADTPDNFQSRRPNTSFCFLDIRSPGLGDTAMYLCATSRDGTGKARELPYEQYFGPGTRLTVT.

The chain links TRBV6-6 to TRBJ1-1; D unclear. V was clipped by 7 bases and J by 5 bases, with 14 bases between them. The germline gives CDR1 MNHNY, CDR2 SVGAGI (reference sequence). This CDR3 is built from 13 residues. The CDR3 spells CASKPREMTEAFF. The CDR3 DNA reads TGTGCCAGCAAGCCAAGAGAAATGACTGAAGCTTTCTTT.

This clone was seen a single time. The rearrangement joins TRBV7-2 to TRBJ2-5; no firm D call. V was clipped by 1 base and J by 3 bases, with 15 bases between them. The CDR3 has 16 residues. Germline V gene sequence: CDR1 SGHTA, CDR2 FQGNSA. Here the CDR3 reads CASSLGTAQSEETQYF. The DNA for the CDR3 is TGTGCCAGCAGCTTAGGGACCGCACAGAGTGAAGAGACCCAGTACTTC.

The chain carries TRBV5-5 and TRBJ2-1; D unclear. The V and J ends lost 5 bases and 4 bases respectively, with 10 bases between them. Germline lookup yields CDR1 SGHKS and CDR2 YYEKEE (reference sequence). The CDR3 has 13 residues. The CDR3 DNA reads TGTGCCAGCAGAACCGATGAATACAATGAGCAGTTCTTC. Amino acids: CASRTDEYNEQFF.

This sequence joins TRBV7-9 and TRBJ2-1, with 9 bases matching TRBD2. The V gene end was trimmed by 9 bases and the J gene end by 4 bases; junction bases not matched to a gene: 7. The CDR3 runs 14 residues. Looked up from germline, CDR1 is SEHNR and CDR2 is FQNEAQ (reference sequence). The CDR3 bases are TGTGCCAGTCGTCCTAGCGGGGCTTACAATGAGCAGTTCTTC. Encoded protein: CASRPSGAYNEQFF.

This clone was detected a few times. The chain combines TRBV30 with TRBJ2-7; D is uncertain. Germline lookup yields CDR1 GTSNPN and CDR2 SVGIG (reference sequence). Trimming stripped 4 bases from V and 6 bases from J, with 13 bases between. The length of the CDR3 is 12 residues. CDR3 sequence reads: CAWTGAGLEQYF. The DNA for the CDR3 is TGTGCCTGGACCGGCGCAGGCCTCGAGCAGTACTTC.

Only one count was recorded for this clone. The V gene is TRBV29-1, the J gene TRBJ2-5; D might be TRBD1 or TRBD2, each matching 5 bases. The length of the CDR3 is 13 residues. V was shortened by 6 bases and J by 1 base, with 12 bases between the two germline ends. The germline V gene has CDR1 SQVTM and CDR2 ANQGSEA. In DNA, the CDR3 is TGCAGCGTGGAGGTGACAGCCCAAGAGACCCAGTACTTC. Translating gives CSVEVTAQETQYF. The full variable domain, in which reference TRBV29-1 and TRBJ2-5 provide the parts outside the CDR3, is SAVISQKPSRDICQRGTSLTIQCQVDSQVTMMFWYRQQPGQSLTLIATANQGSEATYESGFVIDKFPISRPNLTFSTLTVSNMSPEDSSIYLCSVEVTAQETQYFGPGTRLLVL.

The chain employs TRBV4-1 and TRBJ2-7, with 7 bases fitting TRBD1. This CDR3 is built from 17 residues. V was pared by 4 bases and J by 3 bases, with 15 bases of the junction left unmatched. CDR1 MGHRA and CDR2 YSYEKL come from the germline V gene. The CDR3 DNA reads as TGCGCCAGCAGCCTAACCGTATACGAGACAGGGCACTACGAGCAGTACTTC. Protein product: CASSLTVYETGHYEQYF.